This T cell receptor (beta chain) is drawn from a study of response to subunit inactivated influenza vaccine. General observations from the study: The authors proposed limited new T cell recruitment per seasonal influenza vaccination.

TCRdb independently ran MiXCR on the RT-PCR reads; one entry per CDR3 protein. The data hold 400,000 to 550,000 distinct CDR3 sequences, with 25% observed a single time. Concerning this clonotype itself: Its antigen is still unknown.

Germline values: CDR1 DFQATT, CDR2 SNEGSKA (reference sequence). The length of the CDR3 is 13 residues. The V end lost 6 bases, the J end lost 0 bases, and 12 bases lay between the germline ends. This chain connects TRBV20-1 to TRBJ2-7; a possible D gene is TRBD2 (6 bases). The starting material was CD4+ T cells sorted from PBMCs, obtained 5 to 6 days after vaccination. This TCR derives from a man between 50 and 59 years old who received an inactivated influenza vaccine. CDR3 nucleotides: TGCAGTGCGCCCGGGAGTAACTCCTACGAGCAGTACTTC. This sequence encodes CSAPGSNSYEQYF.